Presented here are 9 T cell receptor beta chains from one specimen sequenced in a study of blood T cell repertoires in COVID-19 (TCRdb year 2020). Libraries were constructed by the immunoSEQ multiplex PCR assay. The clones in this table, taken by TCRdb from immuneACCESS, are in-frame only. Not every clone is retained; where verified, under half of the shortfall comes from an unresolved V gene, and the cause of the rest is unknown. Here the sample has around 95,000 clones; less than 90% occur a single time. The ten largest clonotypes hold around 6.9% of the sample. Sequencing was done on a sample of peripheral blood. These receptors all stem from a man aged 25 to 45 in a cohort sampled during active COVID-19.

This clone was observed once. This chain uses TRBV4-2 with TRBJ2-1, with 8 bases fitting TRBD1. V dropped 1 base and J dropped 3; count of bases not matched to a gene: 2. This CDR3 contains 15 residues. Germline-derived CDR1 and CDR2 are LGHNA and YNFKEQ. The CDR3 nucleotides read TGTGCCAGCAGCCAAGTTGGACAGGGCTACAATGAGCAGTTCTTC. It is translated as CASSQVGQGYNEQFF.

This clone was detected a few times. The rearrangement uses TRBV18 and TRBJ1-2, with TRBD1 identical over 9 bases. Germline assignment: CDR1 KGHSH and CDR2 LQKENI. V trimming: 3 bases; J trimming: 7 bases; junction bases outside the gene matches: 3. The CDR3 spans 13 residues. The CDR3 is CASSPTGGGGYTF. CDR3 nucleotide sequence: TGTGCCAGCTCACCGACAGGGGGAGGTGGCTACACCTTC.

This sequence joins TRBV6-5 and TRBJ1-2, with a tentative D call TRBD1 (6 bases). The CDR3 runs to 13 residues. V lost 0 bases and J lost 5, with 7 bases in between. Germline CDR1 is MNHEY and CDR2 is SVGAGI. CDR3 nucleotides: TGTGCCAGCAGTTACTCCGGACAGTATGGCTACACCTTC. This encodes CASSYSGQYGYTF.

This chain joins TRBV2 and TRBJ2-3; D is unresolved. The germline gives CDR1 SNHLY, CDR2 FYNNEI. V lost 4 bases to trimming and J lost 3 bases, with 17 bases between them. The CDR3 sequence is 16 residues long. The CDR3 DNA is TGTGCCAGCAGTGGAGCAGAACTATCAGCGACAGATACGCAGTATTTT. Translated, it gives CASSGAELSATDTQYF.

The gene calls are TRBV20-1 and TRBJ2-7; a weak D match, TRBD1 (5 bases). This CDR3 comprises 13 residues. Deletions cut 3 bases from V and 3 bases from J, with 12 bases between. From germline, CDR1 is DFQATT and CDR2 SNEGSKA (reference sequence). The CDR3 is CSASNGQGYEQYF. DNA of the CDR3: TGCAGTGCTAGTAACGGGCAGGGCTACGAGCAGTACTTC.

The rearrangement uses TRBV13 and TRBJ2-1; D gene ambiguous. CDR1 is PRHDT and CDR2 is FYEKMQ in the germline V gene (reference sequence). With 0 bases removed from V and 3 bases from J, the gap between germline ends came to 9 bases. CDR3 length: 15 residues. The CDR3 region has the DNA TGTGCCAGCAGCTTAGGCAGAAGTATCTACAATGAGCAGTTCTTC. Translation: CASSLGRSIYNEQFF.

The chain has TRBV7-2 and TRBJ2-7; TRBD1 is a possible D gene (5 bases). V was cut by 1 base and J by 2 bases, with 12 bases left in between. Germline values: CDR1 SGHTA, CDR2 FQGNSA. The CDR3 totals 15 residues. CDR3 nucleotide sequence: TGTGCCAGCAGCTTAGGGGGCTTGGGGACCTACGAGCAGTACTTC. It specifies CASSLGGLGTYEQYF.

The chain combines TRBV9 with TRBJ1-2; 10 bases match TRBD1. The germline CDR1 and CDR2 sequences are SGDLS and YYNGEE. CDR3 size: 15 residues. V shed 0 bases, J shed 4 bases, and the junction held 3 bases outside the gene matches. The CDR3 coding sequence is TGTGCCAGCAGCGTAGGAGGGGACAGGGGCTATGGCTACACCTTC. Encoded protein: CASSVGGDRGYGYTF.

J is TRBJ1-5 and V is TRBV30, with no clear D. CDR3 length equals 13 residues. V lost 4 bases and J 0 bases, leaving 7 bases between the germline ends. Germline V lookup: CDR1 GTSNPN, CDR2 SVGIG (reference sequence). CDR3 loop: CAWTPDSNQPQHF. DNA of the CDR3: TGTGCCTGGACGCCAGATAGCAATCAGCCCCAGCATTTT.